This T cell receptor (beta chain) was sequenced in a study of monozygotic twins with inflammatory bowel disease. The CDR3 is 15 amino acids. Germline CDR1 SGHRS, CDR2 YFSETQ. One entry per CDR3 protein, without DNA, is what TCRdb gives after re-calling the 5' RACE reads. This repertoire includes 85,000 to 110,000 distinct CDR3 sequences. Sequenced input: blood. This sequence joins TRBV5-1 and TRBJ1-4. The clonotype comes from a human donor with ulcerative colitis or Crohn's disease, or a healthy co-twin of an affected twin (not recorded which). This chain's CDR3 is CASSLEGMNIEKLFF. Full variable domain (remainder filled in from reference TRBV5-1 and TRBJ1-4): KAGVTQTPRYLIKTRGQQVTLSCSPISGHRSVSWYQQTPGQGLQFLFEYFSETQRNKGNFPGRFSGRQFSNSRSEMNVSTLELGDSALYLCASSLEGMNIEKLFFGSGTQLSVL.